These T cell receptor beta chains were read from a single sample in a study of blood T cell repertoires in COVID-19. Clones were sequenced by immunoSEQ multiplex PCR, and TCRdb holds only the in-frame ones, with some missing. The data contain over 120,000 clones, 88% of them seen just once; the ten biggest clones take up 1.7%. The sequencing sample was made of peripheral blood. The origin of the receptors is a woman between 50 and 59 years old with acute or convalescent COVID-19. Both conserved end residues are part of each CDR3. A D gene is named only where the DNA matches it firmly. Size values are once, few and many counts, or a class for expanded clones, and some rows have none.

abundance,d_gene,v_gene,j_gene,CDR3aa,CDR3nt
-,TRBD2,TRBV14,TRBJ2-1,CASSQDNLAGEYNEQFF,TGTGCCAGCAGCCAAGATAACCTAGCGGGGGAGTACAATGAGCAGTTCTTC
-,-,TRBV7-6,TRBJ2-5,CASSLVWAPEETQYF,TGTGCCAGCAGCTTAGTATGGGCCCCCGAGGAGACCCAGTACTTC
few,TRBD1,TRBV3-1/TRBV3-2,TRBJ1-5,CASSQTGTGSNQPQHF,TGTGCCAGCAGCCAAACCGGGACAGGCAGCAATCAGCCCCAGCATTTT
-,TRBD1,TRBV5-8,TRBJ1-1,CASSLWAGGTEAFF,TGTGCCAGCAGCTTGTGGGCAGGGGGCACTGAAGCTTTCTTT
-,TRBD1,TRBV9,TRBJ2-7,CASSTGQAQQYF,TGTGCCAGCAGCACCGGACAGGCGCAGCAGTACTTC
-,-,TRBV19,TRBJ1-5,CASSIARGYQPQHF,TGTGCCAGTAGTATAGCCAGGGGCTATCAGCCCCAGCATTTT
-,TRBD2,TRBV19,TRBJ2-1,CATHLSGRSNEQFF,TGTGCCACTCACCTGAGCGGGAGATCGAATGAGCAGTTCTTC
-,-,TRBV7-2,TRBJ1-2,CASQSGGLGYGYTF,TGTGCCAGCCAATCCGGGGGGCTCGGCTATGGCTACACCTTC
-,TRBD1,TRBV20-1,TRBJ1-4,CSGAGGEKLFF,TGCAGTGGGGCAGGGGGGGAAAAACTGTTTTTT
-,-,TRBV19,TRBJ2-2,CASLNGGLFTGELFF,TGTGCCAGTCTGAACGGCGGGCTGTTTACCGGGGAGCTGTTTTTT
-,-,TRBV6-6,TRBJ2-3,CASSYWGGSALDTQYF,TGTGCCAGCAGTTACTGGGGCGGAAGTGCCCTAGATACGCAGTATTTT
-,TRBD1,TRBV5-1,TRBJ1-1,CASSWSGTGETEAFF,TGCGCCAGCAGCTGGTCCGGGACAGGGGAAACTGAAGCTTTCTTT
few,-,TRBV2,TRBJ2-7,CASSEGLAYEQYF,TGTGCCAGCAGTGAAGGACTCGCTTACGAGCAGTACTTC
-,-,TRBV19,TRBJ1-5,CASSRLEINQPQHF,TGTGCCAGTAGTCGCCTAGAGATTAATCAGCCCCAGCATTTT
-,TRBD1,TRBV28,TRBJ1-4,CATMWGQPNEKLFF,TGTGCCACCATGTGGGGACAGCCGAATGAAAAACTGTTTTTT
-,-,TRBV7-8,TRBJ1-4,CASSLLAAVEKLFF,TGTGCCAGCAGCTTATTGGCGGCAGTTGAAAAACTGTTTTTT
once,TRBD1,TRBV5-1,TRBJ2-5,CASSLSQGARETQYF,TGCGCCAGCAGCTTGAGCCAGGGGGCGAGAGAGACCCAGTACTTC
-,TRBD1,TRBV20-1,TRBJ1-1,CSAPRDRAFF,TGCAGTGCTCCCCGGGACAGAGCTTTCTTT
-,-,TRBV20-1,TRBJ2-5,CSASPGTRQETQYF,TGCAGTGCTAGTCCCGGGACAAGACAAGAGACCCAGTACTTC
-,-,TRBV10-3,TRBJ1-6,CAISGYRDSPLHF,TGTGCCATCAGTGGGTACAGAGATTCACCCCTCCACTTT
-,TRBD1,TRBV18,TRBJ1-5,CASSSPETGSQPQHF,TGTGCCAGCTCGAGCCCAGAGACAGGGTCACAGCCCCAGCATTTT
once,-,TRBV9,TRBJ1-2,CASSSDSGYTF,TGTGCCAGCAGCTCAGACAGTGGTTACACCTTC
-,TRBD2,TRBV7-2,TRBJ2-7,CASSKGTSGYYEQYF,TGTGCCAGCAGCAAAGGGACTAGCGGATACTACGAGCAGTACTTC
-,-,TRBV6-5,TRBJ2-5,CASSPGRETQYF,TGTGCCAGCAGTCCAGGGAGGGAGACCCAGTACTTC
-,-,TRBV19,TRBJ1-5,CASGHRGGRGNQPQHF,TGTGCCAGTGGCCATCGGGGGGGTAGAGGCAATCAGCCCCAGCATTTT
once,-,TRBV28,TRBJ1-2,CASSSAALNYGYTF,TGTGCCAGCAGTTCGGCAGCGCTTAACTATGGCTACACCTTC
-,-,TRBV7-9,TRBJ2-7,CASSYSGTGLSHEQYF,TGTGCCAGCAGCTATTCTGGTACGGGGTTGAGCCACGAGCAGTACTTC
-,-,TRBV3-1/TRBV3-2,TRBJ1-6,CASSQDLRGRANSPLHF,TGTGCCAGCAGCCAAGATCTGCGTGGCAGGGCGAATTCACCCCTCCACTTT
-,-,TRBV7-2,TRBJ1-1,CASSLRGSDTEAFF,TGTGCCAGCAGCCTCAGGGGTAGTGACACTGAAGCTTTCTTT